These 32 T cell receptor beta chains were sequenced from one sample in a study of shared clonotypes between healthy human individuals. Sequencing was performed with immunoSEQ multiplex PCR; in TCRdb, only in-frame clones are kept and a portion is missing. This table has 550,000 to 850,000 clones, over 60% appearing once. Sample: memory CD4+ T cells sorted from blood. Subset in this sample: CD45RA-negative fraction. The receptor source for this set is a woman in her twenties or thirties in good health.

This chain links TRBV7-3 with TRBJ1-1, with D tentatively TRBD1 (5 bases). Germline V lookup: CDR1 SGHTA, CDR2 FQGTGA. The CDR3 extends over 15 amino acids. Trimming removed 4 bases from V and 1 base from J, with 13 bases in between. The CDR3 loop reads CASSSRQGKNTEAFF. For the CDR3, the DNA is TGTGCCAGCAGCTCCCGCCAGGGAAAGAACACTGAAGCTTTCTTT.

This clone came up many times. The chain uses TRBV5-5 and TRBJ2-5; 10 bases fit TRBD2. The CDR3 contains 17 residues. Germline V gene sequence: CDR1 SGHKS, CDR2 YYEKEE (reference sequence). V was clipped by 0 bases and J by 4 bases; unmatched bases: 9. CDR3 region: CASSLGLAGEGGETQYF. The CDR3 nucleotides read TGTGCCAGCAGCTTGGGGCTAGCGGGAGAAGGAGGAGAGACCCAGTACTTC.

This clone was detected once. The chain recombines TRBV2 with TRBJ1-2; 9 nucleotides match TRBD1. The CDR3 extends over 18 amino acids. V shed 2 bases, J shed 4 bases, and the junction held 14 bases outside the gene matches. Germline loops: CDR1 SNHLY, CDR2 FYNNEI. The CDR3 loop reads CASSEYGQGHARIYGYTF. For the CDR3, the DNA is TGTGCCAGCAGTGAATACGGACAGGGGCACGCGCGAATCTATGGCTACACCTTC.

This clone was observed a single time. The V and J genes are TRBV30 and TRBJ2-3, with 11 bases lining up with TRBD1. CDR1 is GTSNPN, CDR2 SVGIG, per germline (reference sequence). The CDR3 spans 17 residues. Trimming took 4 bases from V and 1 from J; bases not matched to a gene: 10. The CDR3 loop is CAWTRDRGLVGTDTQYF. For the CDR3, the DNA is TGTGCCTGGACCCGGGACAGGGGGTTGGTAGGCACAGATACGCAGTATTTT.

The chain has TRBV27 and TRBJ2-7; 11 positions match TRBD2. Germline loops: CDR1 MNHEY, CDR2 SMNVEV (reference sequence). Germline trimming cut 3 bases from V and 2 bases from J; bases unmatched to any gene: 9. The CDR3 is 17 amino acids. CDR3 sequence: CASSFLPTSGTAYEQYF. In DNA, the CDR3 is TGTGCCAGCAGTTTCCTCCCGACTAGCGGGACGGCCTACGAGCAGTACTTC.

V is TRBV10-2 and J is TRBJ1-2; D unclear. Per the germline V gene, CDR1 is WSHSY and CDR2 is SAAADI. This CDR3 is 15 amino acids long. The V and J ends lost 7 bases and 4 bases respectively, with 19 bases between them. CDR3 amino acids: CASNPAADLSYGYTF. In DNA form, the CDR3 reads TGCGCCAGCAATCCGGCGGCAGACCTTTCCTATGGCTACACCTTC.

The chain joins TRBV28 to TRBJ2-1; 9 bases align to TRBD2. The CDR3 covers 15 residues. Germline trimming cut 8 bases from V and 10 bases from J; bases unmatched to any gene: 15. The germline gives CDR1 MDHEN, CDR2 SYDVKM. The chain's CDR3 is CASSIAGAGRREQFF. CDR3 sequence (DNA): TGTGCCAGCTCTATAGCGGGAGCGGGTAGGAGGGAGCAGTTCTTC.

This chain uses TRBV5-8 with TRBJ2-1; D remains unclear. Trimming cost V 6 bases and J 6 bases, with 16 bases left between them. Germline V CDR1 and CDR2: SGHTS, YDEGEE. This CDR3 spans 14 amino acids. CDR3 sequence reads: CASTVWQSFNEQFF. CDR3 DNA sequence: TGTGCCAGCACCGTGTGGCAGTCATTCAATGAGCAGTTCTTC.

This sequence joins TRBV5-1 and TRBJ2-7, with D unclear. With 2 bases removed from V and 3 bases from J, the gap between germline ends came to 9 bases. Germline CDR1 SGHRS, CDR2 YFSETQ. The CDR3 length is 13 residues. This CDR3 reads CASSFVLNYEQYF. CDR3 DNA sequence: TGCGCCAGCAGCTTTGTCCTGAACTACGAGCAGTACTTC.

This clone appeared many times. V usage is TRBV11-3 and J usage is TRBJ2-3; TRBD1 is a possible D gene (5 bases). This CDR3 region has 13 residues. Germline V gene lookup returns CDR1 SGHNT and CDR2 YENEEA. CDR3 coding DNA: TGTGCGAGCCGGCAGGGCGGCACAGATACGCAGTATTTT. It codes for CASRQGGTDTQYF.

This clone was seen more than once but under ten times. Different DNA sequences within this sample yield the same CDR3. The V and J genes are TRBV7-2 and TRBJ2-1; D remains unclear. The germline V and J ends were trimmed by 5 bases and 7 bases, with 9 bases remaining between them. The germline V gene has CDR1 SGHTA and CDR2 FQGNSA. The CDR3 is made up of 12 amino acids. CDR3: CASSPTRNEQFF. The CDR3 DNA sequence: TGTGCCAGCAGCCCCACACGAAATGAGCAGTTCTTC.

The genes are TRBV28 and TRBJ1-2; D unresolved. The CDR3 has 14 residues. Trimming took off 2 bases at V and 4 bases at J, with 11 bases between the two ends. Germline CDR1 reads MDHEN; CDR2 reads SYDVKM. The CDR3 nucleotides are TGTGCCAGCAGTTTAACCCGAGTTTCCTATGGCTACACCTTC. Its translation: CASSLTRVSYGYTF.

Ten or more counts support this clone. The CDR3 loop is CASSPPKTSGTNEQYF. The CDR3, as DNA: TGCGCCAGCAGCCCACCCAAAACTAGCGGGACGAACGAGCAGTACTTC. The rearrangement links TRBV5-1 to TRBJ2-7, with 10 bases that match TRBD2. CDR1 and CDR2 (germline): SGHRS, YFSETQ. This CDR3 has 16 residues. The junction had 12 bases not matched to a gene; V was cut back by 4 bases and J by 5 bases.

J is TRBJ2-7 and V is TRBV4-2; 8 bases align to TRBD1. V lost 4 bases, J lost 1 base, and 3 bases stayed unmatched. The CDR3 sequence is 14 residues long. Germline V gene sequence: CDR1 LGHNA, CDR2 YNFKEQ. CDR3 region: CASSRDRTSYEQYF. CDR3 nucleotides: TGTGCCAGCAGCCGGGACAGGACTTCCTACGAGCAGTACTTC.

This clone was seen only once. The identical CDR3 is also encoded by other nucleotide sequences in the sample. The chain uses TRBV18 and TRBJ1-3; D perhaps matches TRBD1 (5 bases). In germline, CDR1 is KGHSH, CDR2 LQKENI. This CDR3 spans 14 amino acids. Trimming stripped 3 bases from V and 4 bases from J, with 10 bases between. CDR3 sequence: CASSPGGSGNTIYF. CDR3 in DNA: TGTGCCAGCTCACCCGGGGGATCCGGAAACACCATATATTTT.

This rearrangement joins TRBV2 to TRBJ1-5; 7 bases map to TRBD1. The J segment lost 7 bases and the V segment lost 4 bases, leaving 10 bases of the junction unmatched. This CDR3 is built from 15 residues. Germline V lookup: CDR1 SNHLY, CDR2 FYNNEI. DNA for the CDR3: TGTGCCAGCAGTGTGACAGGGTACCTCGGGCAGCCCCAGCATTTT. Its protein is CASSVTGYLGQPQHF.

This clone was seen only once. This chain links TRBV6-5 with TRBJ2-5; unclear D gene. The J call could be wrong; TRBJ2-7 is a better fit for the DNA end. The CDR3 is 14 amino acids. The V gene's germline CDR1 is MNHEY and CDR2 SVGAGI. The CDR3 DNA sequence: TGTGCCTCAGCACTTGAGTACACAGCCCACGAGCAGTACTTC. This encodes CASALEYTAHEQYF.

The V and J genes are TRBV27 and TRBJ1-5; no reliable D call. Deletions cut 2 bases from V and 2 bases from J, with 4 bases between. Germline values: CDR1 MNHEY, CDR2 SMNVEV (reference sequence). The CDR3 contains 13 residues. The CDR3 nucleotides read TGTGCCAGCAGTTTAGAGCGCAATCAGCCCCAGCATTTT. This codes for CASSLERNQPQHF.

This clone was seen just once. The chain has TRBV10-3 and TRBJ1-3; no definite D call. Deletions cut 3 bases from V and 0 bases from J, with 12 bases between. CDR3 length: 16 residues. The germline V gene has CDR1 ENHRY and CDR2 SYGVKD. The CDR3 region is CAISDVGGISGNTIYF. CDR3 DNA: TGTGCCATCAGTGATGTAGGTGGAATCTCTGGAAACACCATATATTTT.

The chain carries TRBV5-1 and TRBJ2-1; TRBD1 matches at 8 bases. This CDR3 contains 18 residues. With V trimmed by 4 bases and J by 8 bases, 20 bases remained unmatched. Germline assignment: CDR1 SGHRS and CDR2 YFSETQ. CDR3 nucleotides: TGCGCCAGCAGCCTCCTCGCGGTCGGCAACAGGGGGGAGGATGAGCAGTTCTTC. As protein: CASSLLAVGNRGEDEQFF.

This clone was observed a few times. The chain uses TRBV7-9 and TRBJ2-3, with D possibly matching TRBD1 (5 bases). CDR1 is SEHNR and CDR2 is FQNEAQ in the germline V gene (reference sequence). With 3 bases removed from V and 5 bases from J, the gap between germline ends came to 18 bases. The CDR3 runs 16 residues. The CDR3 DNA follows: TGTGCCAGCAGCTTGGGTACTCGACAGAATAGAGATACGCAGTATTTT. Encoded protein: CASSLGTRQNRDTQYF.

The chain links TRBV18 to TRBJ2-3; 9 bases are a match to TRBD1. Trimming removed 2 bases from V and 4 bases from J; junction bases left unmatched: 10. Per germline, CDR1 KGHSH and CDR2 LQKENI. This CDR3 has 17 amino acids. CDR3 loop: CASSPKSSTGGADTQYF. CDR3 nucleotide sequence: TGTGCCAGCTCACCAAAATCTTCGACAGGGGGAGCAGATACGCAGTATTTT.

The chain combines TRBV6-1 with TRBJ1-3, with 7 bases lining up with TRBD1. This CDR3 comprises 14 residues. J lost 7 bases, V lost 4 bases, and 7 bases had no gene match. CDR1 is MNHNS, CDR2 SASEGT, per germline. The CDR3 loop reads CASSARGIYNTIYF. CDR3 DNA: TGTGCCAGCAGTGCCAGGGGGATTTATAACACCATATATTTT.

In this sample, this clone turned up a few times. This sample also contains other DNA sequences that code for the same CDR3. The V and J genes are TRBV20-1 and TRBJ2-5; D remains unclear. V was clipped by 3 bases and J by 4 bases, with 6 bases between them. CDR1 is DFQATT, CDR2 SNEGSKA, per germline (reference sequence). CDR3 length equals 11 residues. The CDR3 DNA follows: TGCAGTGCTAGCGTCGGAGAGACCCAGTACTTC. Protein product: CSASVGETQYF.

The J gene is TRBJ1-5, the V gene TRBV28; no clear D. The V end lost 2 bases, the J end lost 2 bases, and 10 bases lay between the germline ends. The CDR3 extends over 15 amino acids. Germline CDR1 MDHEN, CDR2 SYDVKM. DNA for the CDR3: TGTGCCAGCAGTTTAGAGAAACTGCGCAATCAGCCCCAGCATTTT. Protein product: CASSLEKLRNQPQHF.

The rearrangement uses TRBV9 and TRBJ1-2, with 7 bases that match TRBD1. The CDR3 covers 15 residues. CDR1 and CDR2 from the germline V gene are SGDLS and YYNGEE. With 0 bases clipped from V and 5 bases from J, the junction kept 7 bases outside the gene matches. Here the CDR3 DNA reads TGTGCCAGCAGCGTAGAGGGGACAGCCACTTATGGCTACACCTTC. Residues: CASSVEGTATYGYTF. Based on the CDR3 plus reference TRBV9 and TRBJ1-2, the full variable domain is DSGVTQTPKHLITATGQRVTLRCSPRSGDLSVYWYQQSLDQGLQFLIQYYNGEERAKGNILERFSAQQFPDLHSELNLSSLELGDSALYFCASSVEGTATYGYTFGSGTRLTVV.

Turning to this clone: Germline is not matched at one junction end, which may reflect a read error. The chain joins TRBV27 to TRBJ2-6; D may be TRBD2 (7 bases). Germline values: CDR1 MNHEY, CDR2 SMNVEV (reference sequence). This CDR3 is 14 amino acids long. CDR3: CASSPREGGGPLAF. The CDR3 nucleotides read TGTGCCAGCAGTCCCAGGGAGGGGGGCGGACCTCTCGCTTTC.

This chain joins TRBV28 and TRBJ2-4; 10 nucleotides align to TRBD2. This CDR3 is built from 15 residues. The ends lost 6 bases at V and 8 bases at J; junction bases unmatched: 10. Germline V gives CDR1 MDHEN, CDR2 SYDVKM. The CDR3 DNA reads TGTGCCAGCAGCCAACGGCTAGCGGGAGATCACATTCAGTACTTC. Translating gives CASSQRLAGDHIQYF. The full variable domain, rest sourced from reference TRBV28 and TRBJ2-4, is DVKVTQSSRYLVKRTGEKVFLECVQDMDHENMFWYRQDPGLGLRLIYFSYDVKMKEKGDIPEGYSVSREKKERFSLILESASTNQTSMYLCASSQRLAGDHIQYFGAGTRLSVL.

The chain is built from TRBV6-6 and TRBJ2-5, with 9 bases aligning to TRBD2. J lost 6 bases, V lost 4 bases, and 6 bases had no gene match. The CDR3 spans 14 residues. Germline-derived CDR1 and CDR2 are MNHNY and SVGAGI (reference sequence). CDR3 in DNA: TGTGCCAGCAGTTCTTCTAGCGGGATGCAGACCCAGTACTTC. Translating gives CASSSSSGMQTQYF.

V is TRBV6-5 and J is TRBJ2-5, with 10 bases fitting TRBD2. The trim removed 7 bases at V and 4 bases at J, leaving 3 bases unmatched. Per germline, CDR1 MNHEY and CDR2 SVGAGI. The CDR3 contains 13 residues. CDR3 DNA sequence: TGTGCCAGCAACCTAGCGGGAGTAGAGACCCAGTACTTC. This sequence encodes CASNLAGVETQYF.

A few counts support this clone. This chain links TRBV11-3 with TRBJ2-6; D is possibly TRBD1 (6 bases). Trimming left V 3 bases short and J 0 bases short, with 15 bases between. Germline lookup yields CDR1 SGHNT and CDR2 YENEEA. The CDR3 consists of 18 residues. The CDR3 bases are TGTGCCAGCAGCTTGCCCCCAGGGGTCGTCTCTGGGGCCAACGTCCTGACTTTC. It specifies CASSLPPGVVSGANVLTF.

This clone was recorded once. The CDR3 loop reads CASSRMQGTNEKLFF. Written as DNA, the CDR3 is TGTGCCAGCAGCCGCATGCAGGGAACTAATGAAAAACTGTTTTTT. This sequence joins TRBV6-5 and TRBJ1-4; D perhaps matches TRBD1 (5 bases). V lost 6 bases, J lost 1 base, and 12 bases lay in between. The germline V gene encodes CDR1 MNHEY and CDR2 SVGAGI. The CDR3 covers 15 residues.